This T cell receptor (beta chain) derives from a study of GPR56 and killer-like receptors on CD4 memory cells (dated by TCRdb to 2018 to 2020). Background for the entire study: According to the study's proposal, human CD4+ memory T-cell differentiation and cytokine production potential are marked by the progressive acquisition of KLRB1, KLRG1, GPR56 and then KLRF1. The healthy blood donors were described in the study as age-matched to the liver disease patients, whose median age was roughly 70 years. Paper-wide results and their limitations: TCR repertoire overlap was especially strong between late populations 4 and 5, and population 3 also partly overlapped. Low clonal frequency was observed in the marker-negative population, and a progressive increase in clonal frequency, with a corresponding decrease in TCRbeta diversity, was observed along the proposed pathway. Rather than full repertoires, only the 100 most expanded clones per population were included in the diversity and similarity analyses. The clones that dominated late populations 4 and 5 were also present in early populations 1 and 2, and the authors interpreted this finding as evidence for linear differentiation.

Without a recorded count, this clonotype is taken to be medium-sized (0.01 to 0.1%) from its frequency. It has no known antigen specificity. Including cysteine and phenylalanine, the CDR3 has 14 amino acids. No DNA is listed. CDR1 and CDR2 are drawn from the germline V gene (reference sequence): SEHNR, FQNEAQ. Prior to TCRbeta sequencing, five KLR/GPR56-defined CD4+ populations were enriched by fluorescence-activated cell sorting. To test a linear memory differentiation pathway, the researchers sequenced TCRbeta repertoires from five CD4+ T-cell subsets that were defined by expression of KLRB1, KLRG1, GPR56 and KLRF1. TCR-sequenced cells came from peripheral blood of healthy control individuals, reported as five donors in the TCRbeta analysis figure. The researchers collected heparinized peripheral blood and processed every sample within one hour of retrieval. To isolate peripheral blood mononuclear cells, blood was diluted 1:2 in PBS and put through Biocoll density gradient centrifugation at room temperature. Before flow sorting, CD4+ T cells were enriched from freshly isolated PBMCs by magnetic sorting with anti-CD4 MicroBeads. A BD FACSAria II was used to sort CD4+ T cells, enriched from the PBMCs of healthy donors, according to marker expression. For surface staining, the researchers used Miltenyi Biotec antibodies: anti-KLRB1 clone 191B8, anti-KLRF1 clone 4A4.D10 and anti-KLRG1 clone REA261.

Sequencing was carried out with an Illumina HiSeq 2500. Sequencing libraries were built by amplifying the recombined TCRbeta locus with a previously published PCR protocol. Under the source paper's analysis protocol: Reads whose average quality score was below 30 were removed, and the reads that remained were processed with IMSEQ. Each clonotype was defined by Vbeta gene, Jbeta gene and CDR3 amino acid sequence. The Morisita-Horn index, computed on the top 100 expanded clones, was used to measure repertoire overlap between populations. Renyi diversity profiles calculated on the top 100 expanded clones were used to assess clonal diversity. TCRdb reprocessed the reads and provides one entry for every CDR3 protein sequence; no DNA is given. The V and J calls reflect TCRdb's pipeline rather than the authors' work. In this sample's table one finds approximately 3,000 distinct CDR3 sequences. Roughly 3.2% of the sample belongs to the ten largest clones.

The sequencing sample was made of memory CD4+ T cells from blood. The sequence derives from a human donor in good health. Recombination connected TRBV7-9 to TRBJ2-1. The CDR3 has the sequence CASSLGNTFDEQFF.